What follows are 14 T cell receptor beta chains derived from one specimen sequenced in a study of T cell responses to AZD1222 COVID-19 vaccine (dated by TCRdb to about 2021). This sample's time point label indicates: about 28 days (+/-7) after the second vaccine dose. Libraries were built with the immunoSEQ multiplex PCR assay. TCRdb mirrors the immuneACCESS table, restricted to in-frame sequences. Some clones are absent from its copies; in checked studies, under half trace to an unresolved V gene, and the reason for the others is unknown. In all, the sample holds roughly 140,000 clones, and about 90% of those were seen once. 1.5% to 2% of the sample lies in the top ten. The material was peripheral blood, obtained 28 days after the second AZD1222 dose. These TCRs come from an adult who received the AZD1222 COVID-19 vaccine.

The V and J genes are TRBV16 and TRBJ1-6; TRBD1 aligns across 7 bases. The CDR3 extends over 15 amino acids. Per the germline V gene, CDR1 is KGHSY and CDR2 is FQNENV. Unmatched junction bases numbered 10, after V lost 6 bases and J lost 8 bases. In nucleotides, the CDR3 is TGTGCCAGCAGTCTTATAGGGGGCTTGGATTCACCCCTCCACTTT. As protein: CASSLIGGLDSPLHF. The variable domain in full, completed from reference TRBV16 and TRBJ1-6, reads GEEVAQTPKHLVRGEGQKAKLYCAPIKGHSYVFWYQQVLKNEFKFLISFQNENVFDETGMPKERFSAKCLPNSPCSLEIQATKLEDSAVYFCASSLIGGLDSPLHFGNGTRLTVT.

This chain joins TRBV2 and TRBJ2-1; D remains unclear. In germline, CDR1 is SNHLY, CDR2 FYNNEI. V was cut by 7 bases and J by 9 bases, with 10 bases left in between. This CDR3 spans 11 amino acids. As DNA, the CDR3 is TGTGCCAGCAACCAAGTGGGTGAGCAGTTCTTC. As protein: CASNQVGEQFF.

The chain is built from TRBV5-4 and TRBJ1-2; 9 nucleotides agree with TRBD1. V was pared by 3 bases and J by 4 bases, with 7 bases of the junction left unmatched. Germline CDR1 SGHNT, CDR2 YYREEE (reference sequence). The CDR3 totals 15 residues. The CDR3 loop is CASSSPQGAPYGYTF. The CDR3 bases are TGTGCCAGCAGCTCGCCACAGGGGGCGCCCTATGGCTACACCTTC.

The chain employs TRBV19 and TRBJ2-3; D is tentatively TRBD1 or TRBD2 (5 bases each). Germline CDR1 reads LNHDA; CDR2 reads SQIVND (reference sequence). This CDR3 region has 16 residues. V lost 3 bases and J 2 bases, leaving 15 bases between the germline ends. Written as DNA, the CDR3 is TGTGCCAGTAGTATCCGCCTCGGGGACCCCACAGATACGCAGTATTTT. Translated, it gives CASSIRLGDPTDTQYF.

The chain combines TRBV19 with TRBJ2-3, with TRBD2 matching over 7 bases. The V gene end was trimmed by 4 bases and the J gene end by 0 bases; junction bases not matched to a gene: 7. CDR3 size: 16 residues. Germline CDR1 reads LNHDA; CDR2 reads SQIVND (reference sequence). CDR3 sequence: CASSTIAGSSTDTQYF. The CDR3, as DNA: TGTGCCAGTAGTACCATAGCGGGCTCTAGCACAGATACGCAGTATTTT.

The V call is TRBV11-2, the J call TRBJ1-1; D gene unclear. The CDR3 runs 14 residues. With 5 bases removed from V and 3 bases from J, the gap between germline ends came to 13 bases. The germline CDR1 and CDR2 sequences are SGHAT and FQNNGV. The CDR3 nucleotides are TGTGCCAGCAGCACGGGCCCTAAGGACACTGAAGCTTTCTTT. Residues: CASSTGPKDTEAFF.

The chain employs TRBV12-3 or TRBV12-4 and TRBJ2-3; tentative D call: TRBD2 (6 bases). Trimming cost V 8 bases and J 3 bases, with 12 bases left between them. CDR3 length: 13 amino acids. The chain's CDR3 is CASGRAGTDTQYF. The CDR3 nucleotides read TGTGCCAGCGGTCGGGCGGGGACAGATACGCAGTATTTT.

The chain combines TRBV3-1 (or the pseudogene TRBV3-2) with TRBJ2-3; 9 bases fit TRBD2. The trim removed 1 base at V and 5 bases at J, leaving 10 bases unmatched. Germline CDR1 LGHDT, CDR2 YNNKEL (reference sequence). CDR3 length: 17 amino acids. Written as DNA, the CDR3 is TGTGCCAGCAGCCAAGCTGTTCGAGCGGGAGGCCAAGATACGCAGTATTTT. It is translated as CASSQAVRAGGQDTQYF.

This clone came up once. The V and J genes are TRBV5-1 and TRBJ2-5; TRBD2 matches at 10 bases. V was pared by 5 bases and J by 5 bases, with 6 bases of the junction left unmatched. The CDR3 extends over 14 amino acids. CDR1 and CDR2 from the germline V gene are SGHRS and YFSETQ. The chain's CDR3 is CASRSGRAGETQYF. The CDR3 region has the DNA TGCGCCAGCAGAAGCGGGAGGGCCGGGGAGACCCAGTACTTC. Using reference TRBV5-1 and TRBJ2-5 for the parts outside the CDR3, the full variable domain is KAGVTQTPRYLIKTRGQQVTLSCSPISGHRSVSWYQQTPGQGLQFLFEYFSETQRNKGNFPGRFSGRQFSNSRSEMNVSTLELGDSALYLCASRSGRAGETQYFGPGTRLLVL.

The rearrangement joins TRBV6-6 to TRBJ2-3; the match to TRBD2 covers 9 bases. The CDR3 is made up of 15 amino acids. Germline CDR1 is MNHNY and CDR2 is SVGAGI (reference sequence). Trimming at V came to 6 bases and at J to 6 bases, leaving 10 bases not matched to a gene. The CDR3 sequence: CASRHPGLASDTQYF. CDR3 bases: TGTGCCAGCAGACACCCGGGACTAGCATCGGATACGCAGTATTTT.

The CDR3 loop is CASGPRLSNTEAFF. As DNA, the CDR3 is TGTGCCAGCGGGCCCCGGCTCTCAAACACTGAAGCTTTCTTT. This chain connects TRBV9 to TRBJ1-1; D not certain. This CDR3 is built from 14 residues. The germline CDR1 and CDR2 sequences are SGDLS and YYNGEE. V lost 7 bases, J lost 2 bases, and 15 bases lay in between.

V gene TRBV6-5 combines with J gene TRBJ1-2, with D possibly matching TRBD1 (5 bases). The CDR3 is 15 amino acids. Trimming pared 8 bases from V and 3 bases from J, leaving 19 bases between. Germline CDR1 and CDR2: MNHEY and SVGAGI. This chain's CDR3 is CASGETRGFHYGYTF. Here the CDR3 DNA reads TGTGCCAGCGGAGAGACAAGGGGCTTTCACTATGGCTACACCTTC.

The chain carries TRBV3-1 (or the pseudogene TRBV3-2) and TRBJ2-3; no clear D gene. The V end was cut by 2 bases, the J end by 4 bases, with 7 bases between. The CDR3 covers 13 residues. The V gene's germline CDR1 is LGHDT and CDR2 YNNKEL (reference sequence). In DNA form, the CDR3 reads TGTGCCAGCAGCCAATTACGGGCAGATACGCAGTATTTT. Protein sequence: CASSQLRADTQYF.

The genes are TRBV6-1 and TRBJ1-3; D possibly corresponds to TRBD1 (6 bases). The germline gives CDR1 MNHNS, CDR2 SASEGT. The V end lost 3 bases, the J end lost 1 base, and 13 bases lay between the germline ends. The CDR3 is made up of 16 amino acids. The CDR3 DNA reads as TGTGCCAGCAGTGACCTACAGGGTATATCTGGAAACACCATATATTTT. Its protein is CASSDLQGISGNTIYF.